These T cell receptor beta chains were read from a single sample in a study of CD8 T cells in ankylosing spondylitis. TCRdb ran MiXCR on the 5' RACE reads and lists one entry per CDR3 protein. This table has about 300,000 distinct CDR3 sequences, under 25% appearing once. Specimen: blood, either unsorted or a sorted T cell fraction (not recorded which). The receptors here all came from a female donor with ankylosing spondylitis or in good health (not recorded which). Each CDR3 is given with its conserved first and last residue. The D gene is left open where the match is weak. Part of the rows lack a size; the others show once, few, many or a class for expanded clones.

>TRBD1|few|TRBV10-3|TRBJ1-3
CAISGQGARGNTIYF
TGTGCCATCAGTGGTCAGGGGGCAAGAGGAAACACCATATATTTT
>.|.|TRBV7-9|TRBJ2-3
CASSSQGPLYTDTQYF
TGTGCCAGCAGCTCTCAGGGGCCTCTATACACAGATACGCAGTATTTT
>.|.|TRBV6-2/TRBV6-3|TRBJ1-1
CASTEGGLNTEAFF
TGTGCCTCCACGGAGGGGGGATTGAACACTGAAGCTTTCTTT
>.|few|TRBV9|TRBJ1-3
CASSVVGDPGNTIYF
TGTGCCAGCAGCGTAGTAGGGGACCCTGGAAACACCATATATTTT
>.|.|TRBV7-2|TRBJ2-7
CASGGAGRMNEQYF
TGTGCCAGCGGGGGGGCCGGGAGAATGAACGAGCAGTACTTC
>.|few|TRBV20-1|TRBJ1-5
CSARSGHNQPQHF
TGCAGTGCTAGAAGCGGGCACAATCAGCCCCAGCATTTT
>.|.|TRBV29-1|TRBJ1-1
CSVETEAEAFF
TGCAGCGTCGAGACGGAAGCTGAAGCTTTCTTT
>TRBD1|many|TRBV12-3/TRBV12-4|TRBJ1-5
CASTPGQGRQPQHF
TGTGCCAGCACCCCGGGACAGGGTCGTCAGCCCCAGCATTTT
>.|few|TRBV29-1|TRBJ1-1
CSAYSNTEAFF
TGCAGCGCCTACAGCAACACTGAAGCTTTCTTT
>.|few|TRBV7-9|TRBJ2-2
CASRWEQGLAGELFF
TGTGCCAGCAGATGGGAACAGGGTCTAGCCGGGGAGCTGTTTTTT
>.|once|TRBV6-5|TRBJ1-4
CATGGVGEKLFF
TGTGCGACGGGGGGGGTTGGAGAAAAACTGTTTTTT
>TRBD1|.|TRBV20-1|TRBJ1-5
CSAGGGQNSNQPQHF
TGCAGTGCAGGGGGCGGGCAGAATAGCAATCAGCCCCAGCATTTT
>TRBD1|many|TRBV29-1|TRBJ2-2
CSVDRDSTGELFF
TGCAGCGTAGACAGGGATAGCACCGGGGAGCTGTTTTTT
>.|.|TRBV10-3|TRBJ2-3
CAISTATDTQYF
TGTGCCATCAGTACAGCCACAGATACGCAGTATTTT
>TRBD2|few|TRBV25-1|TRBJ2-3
CASSESGGTTDTQYF
TGTGCCAGCAGTGAATCGGGAGGTACGACAGATACGCAGTATTTT
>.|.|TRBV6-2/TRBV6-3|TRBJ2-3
CASSYTEGDTQYF
TGTGCCAGCAGTTACACGGAAGGAGATACGCAGTATTTT
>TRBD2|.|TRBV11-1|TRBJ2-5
CASSPRRAGDPNKQETQYF
TGTGCCAGCAGCCCCCGTCGAGCGGGAGACCCAAATAAACAAGAGACCCAGTACTTC
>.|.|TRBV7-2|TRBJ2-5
CASSGGGGWQTQYF
TGTGCCAGCAGCGGGGGAGGGGGGTGGCAGACCCAGTACTTC
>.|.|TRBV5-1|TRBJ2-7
CASSPPNYEQYF
TGCGCCAGCAGCCCGCCCAATTACGAGCAGTACTTC
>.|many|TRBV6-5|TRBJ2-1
CASRAASYNEQFF
TGTGCCAGCAGAGCGGCCTCCTACAATGAGCAGTTCTTC
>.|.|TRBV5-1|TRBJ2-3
CASSSGRSTDTQYF
TGCGCCAGCTCCAGCGGGCGGAGCACAGATACGCAGTATTTT
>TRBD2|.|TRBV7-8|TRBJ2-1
CASSLIVAGVEQFF
TGTGCCAGCAGCTTAATAGTAGCGGGAGTTGAGCAGTTCTTC
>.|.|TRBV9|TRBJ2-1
CASSKGPGDGRYSYNEQFF
TGTGCCAGCAGCAAAGGGCCGGGAGACGGGCGGTATTCCTACAATGAGCAGTTCTTC
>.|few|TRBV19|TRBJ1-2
CASSIDRVNGYTF
TGTGCCAGTAGTATAGACAGGGTCAACGGCTACACCTTC
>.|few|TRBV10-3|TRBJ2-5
CATPERGKETQYF
TGTGCCACCCCAGAGAGGGGGAAAGAGACCCAGTACTTC
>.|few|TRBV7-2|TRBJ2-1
CASSLLGTSPYNEQFF
TGTGCCAGCAGCCTCCTCGGGACTTCCCCCTACAATGAGCAGTTCTTC
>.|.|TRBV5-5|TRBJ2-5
CASSLADSQETQYF
TGTGCCAGCAGCTTGGCTGACTCCCAAGAGACCCAGTACTTC
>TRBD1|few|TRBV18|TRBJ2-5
CASSPVRGRETQYF
TGTGCCAGCTCACCGGTCAGGGGGCGTGAGACCCAGTACTTC
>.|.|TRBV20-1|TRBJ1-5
CSASLGYQPQHF
TGCAGTGCTAGTCTCGGATATCAGCCCCAGCATTTT
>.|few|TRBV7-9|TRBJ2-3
CASSWGRSTDTQYF
TGTGCCAGCAGCTGGGGGAGAAGCACAGATACGCAGTATTTT
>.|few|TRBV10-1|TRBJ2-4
CASSPGGDIQYF
TGCGCCAGTAGCCCAGGGGGGGACATTCAGTACTTC
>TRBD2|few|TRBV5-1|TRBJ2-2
CASSLEGLASGELFF
TGCGCCAGCAGCTTGGAGGGACTAGCTTCGGGGGAGCTGTTTTTT
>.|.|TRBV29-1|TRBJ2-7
CSVKGVLSYEQYF
TGCAGCGTAAAGGGGGTCCTCTCCTACGAGCAGTACTTC
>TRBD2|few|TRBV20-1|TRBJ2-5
CSARDWGGTQYF
TGCAGTGCAAGAGACTGGGGGGGGACCCAGTACTTC
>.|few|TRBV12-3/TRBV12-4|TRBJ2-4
CASSPGGVVKNIQYF
TGTGCCAGCAGCCCCGGGGGTGTAGTCAAAAACATTCAGTACTTC
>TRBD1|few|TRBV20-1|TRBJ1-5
CSAQTGVAQPQHF
TGCAGTGCCCAGACAGGGGTGGCTCAGCCCCAGCATTTT
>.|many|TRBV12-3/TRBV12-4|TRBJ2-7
CASRGGTGSYEQYF
TGTGCCAGCCGGGGAGGGACAGGCTCCTACGAGCAGTACTTC
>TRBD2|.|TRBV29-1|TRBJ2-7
CSVVLAGDTYEQYF
TGCAGCGTTGTCCTAGCGGGAGACACATACGAGCAGTACTTC
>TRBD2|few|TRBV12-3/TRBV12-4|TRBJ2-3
CASSYRTSADTQYF
TGTGCCAGCAGTTACAGGACTAGCGCAGATACGCAGTATTTT
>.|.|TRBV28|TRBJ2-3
CASSTPRTVADTQYF
TGTGCCAGCAGCACCCCCCGGACAGTCGCGGATACGCAGTATTTT
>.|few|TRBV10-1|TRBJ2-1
CASSPSLYSYNEQFF
TGCGCCAGCAGTCCCAGCCTGTACTCCTACAATGAGCAGTTCTTC
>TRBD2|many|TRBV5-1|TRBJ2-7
CASSGTSGPAYEQYF
TGCGCCAGCAGCGGAACTAGCGGGCCCGCCTACGAGCAGTACTTC
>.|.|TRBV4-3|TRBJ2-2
CASSQARQGYTGELFF
TGCGCCAGCAGCCAAGCACGGCAGGGGTACACCGGGGAGCTGTTTTTT
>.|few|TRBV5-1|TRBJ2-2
CASSLMALNTGELFF
TGCGCCAGCAGCTTGATGGCCCTGAACACCGGGGAGCTGTTTTTT